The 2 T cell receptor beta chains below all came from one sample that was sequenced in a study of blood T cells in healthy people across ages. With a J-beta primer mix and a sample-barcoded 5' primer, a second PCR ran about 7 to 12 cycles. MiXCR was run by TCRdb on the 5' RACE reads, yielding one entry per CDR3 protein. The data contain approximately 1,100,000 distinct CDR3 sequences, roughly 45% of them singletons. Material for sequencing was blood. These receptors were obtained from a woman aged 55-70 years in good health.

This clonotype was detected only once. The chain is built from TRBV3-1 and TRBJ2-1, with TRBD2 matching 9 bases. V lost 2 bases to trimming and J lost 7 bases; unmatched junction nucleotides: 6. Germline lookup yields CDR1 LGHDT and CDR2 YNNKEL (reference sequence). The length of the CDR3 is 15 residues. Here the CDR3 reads CASSQILAGMNEQFF. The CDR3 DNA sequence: TGTGCCAGCAGCCAAATCCTAGCGGGAATGAATGAGCAGTTCTTC.

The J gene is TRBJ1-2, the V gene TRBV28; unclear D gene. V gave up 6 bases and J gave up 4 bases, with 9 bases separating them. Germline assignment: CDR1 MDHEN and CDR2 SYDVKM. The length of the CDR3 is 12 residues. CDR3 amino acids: CASREAVYGYTF. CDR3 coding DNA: TGTGCCAGCAGGGAGGCCGTCTATGGCTACACCTTC.